Presented here are 18 T cell receptor beta chains from one specimen sequenced in a study of graft-versus-host responses after intestinal transplantation. Method: immunoSEQ multiplex PCR; TCRdb's copy keeps in-frame clones and lacks some. Here the sample spans approximately 16,000 clones, about 87% being singletons. The sample in question was PBMCs, obtained approximately 110 days after intestinal transplant. Receptors were obtained from a human patient who received an intestinal transplant, so some T cells may come from the graft donor.

The chain carries TRBV27 and TRBJ1-5, with 7 bases identical to TRBD1. The CDR3 has 14 amino acids. The trim removed 3 bases at V and 5 bases at J, leaving 4 bases unmatched. CDR1 MNHEY and CDR2 SMNVEV come from the germline V gene (reference sequence). The CDR3: CASSFRGFDQPQHF. The DNA for the CDR3 is TGTGCCAGCAGTTTCAGGGGGTTCGATCAGCCCCAGCATTTT.

This chain joins TRBV28 and TRBJ2-1; 7 bases fit TRBD1. This CDR3 is built from 18 residues. Looked up from germline, CDR1 is MDHEN and CDR2 is SYDVKM. Trimming cost V 2 bases and J 2 bases; bases outside gene matches: 12. The CDR3 nucleotides read TGTGCCAGCAGTTTACCCCTTACGACAGGGCCCACCTACAATGAGCAGTTCTTC. This codes for CASSLPLTTGPTYNEQFF.

This sequence joins TRBV30 and TRBJ1-1; D remains ambiguous. The CDR3 is made up of 11 amino acids. Trimming removed 4 bases at V and 3 bases at J, with 6 bases between. Germline CDR1 GTSNPN, CDR2 SVGIG (reference sequence). The CDR3 sequence: CAWIRYTEAFF. The CDR3 bases are TGTGCCTGGATCAGGTACACTGAAGCTTTCTTT.

As to this clone: Other DNA sequences within the sample encode an identical CDR3. The chain recombines TRBV7-6 with TRBJ1-1; D is perhaps TRBD1 (6 bases). Germline V CDR1 and CDR2: SGHVS, FNYEAQ. V gave up 2 bases and J gave up 5 bases, with 18 bases separating them. The CDR3 sequence is 16 residues long. The CDR3 bases are TGTGCCAGCAGCTTAAGGGGGGCGGGGGCGAGGACTGAAGCTTTCTTT. Its translation: CASSLRGAGARTEAFF.

CDR3 sequence reads: CSVETEHYEQYF. The CDR3 region has the DNA TGCAGCGTTGAGACTGAACACTACGAGCAGTACTTC. The rearrangement links TRBV29-1 to TRBJ2-7; D call uncertain. Germline CDR1 SQVTM, CDR2 ANQGSEA. The CDR3 runs to 12 residues. V dropped 3 bases and J dropped 3 bases, with 9 bases sitting between them.

CDR3 nucleotides: TGTGCCAGCCGTCTAGGGGTTAGGGAGGCCCCCACTACCTACGAGCAGTACTTC. It codes for CASRLGVREAPTTYEQYF. This rearrangement joins TRBV28 to TRBJ2-7; maybe TRBD2 (6 bases). The CDR3 is 18 residues long. V dropped 8 bases and J dropped 2 bases, with 28 bases sitting between them. Per the germline V gene, CDR1 is MDHEN and CDR2 is SYDVKM.

The V and J genes are TRBV9 and TRBJ1-2; TRBD1 is a possible D gene (6 bases). The CDR3 is 13 residues long. Germline V lookup: CDR1 SGDLS, CDR2 YYNGEE. The ends were cut back, 0 bases at V and 7 bases at J, with 10 bases in the middle. The CDR3 DNA sequence: TGTGCCAGCAGCGTAGAGGAGGGGGGTGGCTACACCTTC. Translated, it gives CASSVEEGGGYTF.

The V call is TRBV6-1, the J call TRBJ1-2; TRBD1 aligns across 7 bases. From germline, CDR1 is MNHNS and CDR2 SASEGT. There are 15 residues in the CDR3. With 6 bases clipped from V and 2 bases from J, the junction kept 9 bases outside the gene matches. This chain's CDR3 is CASSSPDRANYGYTF. The CDR3 nucleotides read TGTGCCAGCAGCTCTCCCGACAGGGCGAACTATGGCTACACCTTC.

V is TRBV28 and J is TRBJ2-5; 12 bases align to TRBD2. The DNA end is a closer match to TRBJ2-7, so the J assignment may be wrong. CDR1 is MDHEN and CDR2 is SYDVKM in the germline V gene. This CDR3 has 18 amino acids. The CDR3 reads CASSLLAGGPLITYEQYF. Here the CDR3 DNA reads TGTGCCAGCAGTCTTCTAGCGGGAGGGCCGTTGATTACCTACGAGCAGTACTTC.

The chain combines TRBV15 with TRBJ2-1; D is unclear. Trimming cost V 0 bases and J 0 bases, with 12 bases left between them. The CDR3 has 17 amino acids. Per germline, CDR1 LNHNV and CDR2 YYDKDF (reference sequence). The CDR3 here is CATSRDYRRDSYNEQFF. The CDR3 DNA is TGTGCCACCAGCAGAGATTATCGGAGAGACTCCTACAATGAGCAGTTCTTC.

The chain combines TRBV7-3 with TRBJ2-7; 8 bases are a match to TRBD2. V trimming: 5 bases; J trimming: 2 bases; junction bases outside the gene matches: 8. CDR3 size: 15 residues. Germline V gives CDR1 SGHTA, CDR2 FQGTGA. CDR3 region: CASSPSGLGPYEQYF. CDR3 DNA sequence: TGTGCCAGCAGCCCCTCGGGACTAGGACCCTACGAGCAGTACTTC.

The chain couples TRBV30 to TRBJ1-5; TRBD1 might be the D (6 bases). V was pared by 0 bases and J by 7 bases, with 16 bases between. Germline loops: CDR1 GTSNPN, CDR2 SVGIG (reference sequence). There are 15 residues in the CDR3. This chain's CDR3 is CAWSVRGRGQQPQHF. The CDR3 bases are TGTGCCTGGAGTGTACGGGGCAGGGGACAACAGCCCCAGCATTTT.

This chain connects TRBV5-1 to TRBJ2-5; D possibly corresponds to TRBD2 (6 bases). This CDR3 has 15 amino acids. The V and J ends lost 7 bases and 1 base respectively, with 17 bases between them. Germline V gene data show CDR1 as SGHRS and CDR2 as YFSETQ. The CDR3 is CASQSAGLLQETQYF. DNA of the CDR3: TGCGCCAGCCAATCCGCGGGGTTACTCCAAGAGACCCAGTACTTC.

The chain recombines TRBV10-2 with TRBJ2-1; 8 bases are a match to TRBD2. The CDR3 sequence is 15 residues long. J lost 4 bases, V lost 4 bases, and 6 bases had no gene match. Germline loops: CDR1 WSHSY, CDR2 SAAADI. This CDR3 is CASSALAGSYNEQFF. The CDR3 nucleotides are TGCGCCAGCAGTGCCCTAGCGGGTTCTTACAATGAGCAGTTCTTC.

The chain joins TRBV11-1 to TRBJ2-5; a weak D match, TRBD1 (6 bases). The length of the CDR3 is 17 residues. V was pared by 3 bases and J by 3 bases, with 20 bases between. Germline CDR1 SGHAT, CDR2 FQDESV (reference sequence). The CDR3 nucleotides are TGTGCCAGCAGCTTGGGCATCAGGGCAGGGGAAAAAGAGACCCAGTACTTC. Its translation is CASSLGIRAGEKETQYF.

The chain links TRBV28 to TRBJ2-1, with a possible D match to TRBD1 (5 bases). Trimming took off 2 bases at V and 1 base at J, with 15 bases between the two ends. Germline values: CDR1 MDHEN, CDR2 SYDVKM. The CDR3 spans 17 residues. CDR3 in DNA: TGTGCCAGCAGTTTACTGACCACGCAGGGTTCCTACAATGAGCAGTTCTTC. Its translation is CASSLLTTQGSYNEQFF.

With regard to this clone: At one end, the junction sequence differs from germline, possibly due to a read error. The chain couples TRBV10-1 to TRBJ2-2; D is possibly TRBD2 (7 bases). CDR3 length: 12 amino acids. Germline V gives CDR1 WNHNN, CDR2 SYGVQD (reference sequence). The CDR3 DNA reads as TGCGCCAGCAGTGTGCAAGGGGGGGTGCTGTTTTTT. This gives the protein CASSVQGGVLFF.

This clone was counted a single time. The V and J genes are TRBV28 and TRBJ1-5; D might be TRBD1 (5 bases). V was trimmed by 4 bases and J by 4 bases, leaving 23 bases between them. CDR1 is MDHEN, CDR2 SYDVKM, per germline. The CDR3 is 18 residues long. CDR3 amino acids: CASSSFRDRLEWNQPQHF. The CDR3 DNA is TGTGCCAGCAGTTCATTCCGGGACCGCTTAGAATGGAATCAGCCCCAGCATTTT.